What follows are 20 T cell receptor beta chains derived from one specimen sequenced in a study of T cells in Graves' hyperthyroidism and ophthalmopathy. Regions amplified from RNA transcripts were the TCR beta CDR3 regions. With the HTBI primer set, the TCR CDR3 went through a first round of RT-PCR. From the multiplex PCR reads, TCRdb called clonotypes with MiXCR, one entry per CDR3 protein. The sample lists about 500,000 distinct CDR3 sequences; about 16% were seen once. Sequenced: blood. The receptors were sampled from a woman younger than 45 with Graves' ophthalmopathy.

The rearrangement uses TRBV5-1 and TRBJ2-1, with TRBD2 identical over 9 bases. In germline, CDR1 is SGHRS, CDR2 YFSETQ. The length of the CDR3 is 17 residues. The V gene end was trimmed by 4 bases and the J gene end by 2 bases; junction bases not matched to a gene: 10. CDR3 sequence reads: CASSHPTTSGPYNEQFF. Written as DNA, the CDR3 is TGCGCCAGCAGCCATCCGACTACTAGCGGGCCCTACAATGAGCAGTTCTTC.

The V call is TRBV30, the J call TRBJ2-7; TRBD2 matches 10 bases. V lost 5 bases, J lost 3 bases, and 13 bases stayed unmatched. This CDR3 is built from 16 residues. Germline V gene lookup returns CDR1 GTSNPN and CDR2 SVGIG (reference sequence). The CDR3 coding sequence is TGTGCCTGGGGTGGGTATGCAGCTAGCGGGAGCTACGAGCAGTACTTC. This translates into CAWGGYAASGSYEQYF. Together with reference TRBV30 and TRBJ2-7, the CDR3 gives the full variable domain: SQTIHQWPATLVQPVGSPLSLECTVEGTSNPNLYWYRQAAGRGLQLLFYSVGIGQISSEVPQNLSASRPQDRQFILSSKKLLLSDSGFYLCAWGGYAASGSYEQYFGPGTRLTVT.

Many counts were recorded for this clonotype. J is TRBJ1-5 and V is TRBV7-9; D gene unclear. The V gene's germline CDR1 is SEHNR and CDR2 FQNEAQ (reference sequence). The CDR3 spans 13 residues. V lost 7 bases and J 4 bases, leaving 11 bases between the germline ends. DNA of the CDR3: TGTGCCAGCACCAAGGACCCGAATCAGCCCCAGCATTTT. Translating gives CASTKDPNQPQHF.

This clonotype was seen at least ten times. This chain uses TRBV28 with TRBJ1-5; D perhaps matches TRBD1 (5 bases). The germline V gene has CDR1 MDHEN and CDR2 SYDVKM. The V end lost 2 bases, the J end lost 2 bases, and 10 bases lay between the germline ends. The CDR3 sequence is 15 residues long. The CDR3 region has the DNA TGTGCCAGCAGTTTAGAGACAGTGGGCAATCAGCCCCAGCATTTT. Its translation: CASSLETVGNQPQHF.

This clonotype occurred many times. The rearrangement links TRBV2 to TRBJ2-1; 8 nucleotides line up with TRBD2. CDR3 length: 16 residues. From germline, CDR1 is SNHLY and CDR2 FYNNEI. The ends lost 6 bases at V and 3 bases at J; junction bases unmatched: 10. The CDR3 sequence: CASSASSGGYYNEQFF. CDR3 in DNA: TGTGCCAGCAGCGCCTCGAGCGGGGGTTACTACAATGAGCAGTTCTTC.

The chain couples TRBV25-1 to TRBJ2-3; D remains ambiguous. Germline V gives CDR1 MGHDK, CDR2 SYGVNS. CDR3 length equals 12 residues. Trimming left V 7 bases short and J 8 bases short, with 13 bases between. CDR3 nucleotide sequence: TGTGCCAGCATCGGACCCGACGCTACGCAGTATTTT. It translates to CASIGPDATQYF.

As for this clonotype: This may come from a read error, since a much larger clone is one base off. The rearrangement joins TRBV20-1 to TRBJ2-7; the match to TRBD2 covers 11 bases. Germline V gene sequence: CDR1 DFQATT, CDR2 SNEGSKA (reference sequence). Trimming removed 7 bases from V and 5 bases from J; junction bases left unmatched: 7. This CDR3 comprises 13 residues. The CDR3, as DNA: TGCAGTGTACCGCTAGCGGGAGGAAACGAGCAGTACTTC. It encodes CSVPLAGGNEQYF.

In its sample, this clonotype was seen once. This chain joins TRBV9 and TRBJ2-3, with D uncertain. Trimming took 0 bases from V and 2 from J, leaving 10 bases between them. CDR1 is SGDLS and CDR2 is YYNGEE in the germline V gene. This CDR3 contains 15 residues. The DNA for the CDR3 is TGTGCCAGCAGCGTAGGCAGGCACCCCACAGATACGCAGTATTTT. This gives the protein CASSVGRHPTDTQYF.

This chain uses TRBV6-2 or TRBV6-3 with TRBJ1-1; 7 bases are a match to TRBD1. Germline V lookup: CDR1 MNHEY, CDR2 SVGEGT. This CDR3 is 19 amino acids long. The junction had 17 bases not matched to a gene; V was cut back by 4 bases and J by 0 bases. The CDR3 loop is CASSSPTGNTIPMNTEAFF. CDR3 DNA sequence: TGTGCCAGCAGTTCTCCGACAGGGAACACCATCCCCATGAACACTGAAGCTTTCTTT.

CDR3 region: CASSHDQGSTEAFF. In nucleotides, the CDR3 is TGCGCCAGCAGCCACGACCAGGGATCCACTGAAGCTTTCTTT. This rearrangement joins TRBV4-3 to TRBJ1-1; possible D gene TRBD1, 5 bases. Trimming took off 3 bases at V and 4 bases at J, with 12 bases between the two ends. The CDR3 loop spans 14 amino acids. Germline V CDR1 and CDR2: LGHNA, YSLEER.

The chain recombines TRBV6-5 with TRBJ2-1; 10 nucleotides align to TRBD1. CDR1 MNHEY and CDR2 SVGAGI come from the germline V gene. The trim removed 5 bases at V and 4 bases at J, leaving 5 bases unmatched. CDR3 length: 15 residues. CDR3 DNA sequence: TGTGCCAGCAGTCACCGGGACAGGGGTTACAATGAGCAGTTCTTC. Its protein product is CASSHRDRGYNEQFF.

At least ten counts were recorded for this clonotype. This rearrangement joins TRBV6-2 or TRBV6-3 to TRBJ2-7, with 7 bases fitting TRBD1. Trimming took 5 bases from V and 5 from J; bases not matched to a gene: 9. This CDR3 has 14 amino acids. CDR1 is MNHEY, CDR2 SVGEGT, per germline. The CDR3 coding sequence is TGTGCCAGCAGTCCCGACAGGGTACGGGACGAGCAGTACTTC. Protein: CASSPDRVRDEQYF.

This chain links TRBV30 with TRBJ2-5; D call uncertain. Germline values: CDR1 GTSNPN, CDR2 SVGIG (reference sequence). The CDR3 loop spans 11 amino acids. V shed 0 bases and J shed 5 bases, with 4 bases lying between them. DNA for the CDR3: TGTGCCTGGAGTGTAGCCGAGACCCAGTACTTC. Protein product: CAWSVAETQYF.

This clonotype was seen repeatedly, ten times or more. CDR3 protein: CASSKAGTVSNEQFF. The CDR3 DNA reads TGTGCCAGCAGTAAAGCCGGGACCGTATCTAATGAGCAGTTCTTC. The chain links TRBV28 to TRBJ2-1; D is possibly TRBD1 or TRBD2 (5 bases each). The V end was cut by 5 bases, the J end by 7 bases, with 18 bases between. The germline V gene encodes CDR1 MDHEN and CDR2 SYDVKM. The CDR3 contains 15 residues.

This clonotype was counted at least ten times. The chain uses TRBV12-3 or TRBV12-4 and TRBJ2-7; D ambiguous. The ends were cut back, 5 bases at V and 4 bases at J, with 15 bases in the middle. This CDR3 spans 14 amino acids. The CDR3 bases are TGTGCCAGCAGTCTGAGGCGGAAACAATACGAGCAGTACTTC. This sequence encodes CASSLRRKQYEQYF.

This clonotype came up many times. This rearrangement joins TRBV13 to TRBJ2-7, with a weak D call TRBD2 (6 bases). The germline V gene encodes CDR1 PRHDT and CDR2 FYEKMQ (reference sequence). Trimming removed 4 bases at V and 1 base at J, with 11 bases between. The CDR3 totals 14 residues. This CDR3 reads CASSSRGRSYEQYF. CDR3 bases: TGTGCCAGCAGCTCCCGGGGGAGATCCTACGAGCAGTACTTC.

V gene TRBV6-1 combines with J gene TRBJ2-4; 11 nucleotides match TRBD1. The trim removed 5 bases at V and 1 base at J, leaving 10 bases unmatched. Germline assignment: CDR1 MNHNS and CDR2 SASEGT. The CDR3 totals 18 residues. This CDR3 is CASSPRTGGLSAKNIQYF. CDR3 bases: TGTGCCAGCAGTCCTCGGACAGGGGGCCTTTCGGCCAAAAACATTCAGTACTTC.

V usage is TRBV5-1 and J usage is TRBJ2-2, with a tentative D call TRBD2 (7 bases). CDR3 length equals 14 residues. The germline gives CDR1 SGHRS, CDR2 YFSETQ. Deletions cut 4 bases from V and 6 bases from J, with 13 bases between. DNA of the CDR3: TGCGCCAGCAGCGCCCCGGGGGGCTCCGGGGAGCTGTTTTTT. This codes for CASSAPGGSGELFF.

This clonotype showed up many times. The gene calls are TRBV11-3 and TRBJ2-5; D is ambiguous. This CDR3 spans 13 amino acids. Germline V gives CDR1 SGHNT, CDR2 YENEEA. Trimming removed 6 bases from V and 4 bases from J, with 12 bases in between. The CDR3 loop is CASSRRGRETQYF. The DNA for the CDR3 is TGTGCCAGCAGTAGAAGAGGTAGAGAGACCCAGTACTTC.

This clonotype showed up just a few times. The rearrangement uses TRBV25-1 and TRBJ1-1; TRBD1 might be the D (5 bases). Trimming stripped 2 bases from V and 1 base from J, with 14 bases between. Germline V gives CDR1 MGHDK, CDR2 SYGVNS. The CDR3 is 16 amino acids. CDR3 DNA: TGTGCCAGCAGTGAACGGCGGGGCGGCTCGAACACTGAAGCTTTCTTT. Its translation: CASSERRGGSNTEAFF.